Shown below are 20 T cell receptor beta chains from a single sample sequenced in a study of CD8 T cells in ankylosing spondylitis (dated by TCRdb to 2016 to 2017). Findings and caveats that apply to the study as a whole: Blood from ankylosing spondylitis patients appeared to be characterized by a TCR beta motif composed of eight or nine highly homologous amino acid variants.

Library generation was performed with 5' RACE. Sequencing took place on an Illumina HiSeq 2500. TCRdb took the public reads, trimmed them with fastp at Q25, ran MiXCR for clone calling and kept in-frame beta chains. Each entry is one CDR3 protein sequence, shown with its most common DNA and genes. The sample data list hundreds of thousands of distinct CDR3 sequences, and 25% to 30% of these were observed just once. About 1% of the sample comes from the top ten. These receptors have no identified antigens. The sample taken for sequencing was blood, either unsorted or a sorted T cell fraction (not recorded which). The receptor source for this set is a male donor with ankylosing spondylitis.

This clonotype was seen more than once but under ten times. The rearrangement uses TRBV29-1 and TRBJ1-1; D gene unclear. CDR3 size: 12 residues. Trimming pared 3 bases from V and 0 bases from J, leaving 5 bases between. CDR1 is SQVTM, CDR2 ANQGSEA, per germline. Written as DNA, the CDR3 is TGCAGCGTTGACCTGATGAACACTGAAGCTTTCTTT. It yields the protein CSVDLMNTEAFF.

This clonotype was found a few times. The chain recombines TRBV30 with TRBJ1-3; D remains ambiguous. Germline CDR1 and CDR2: GTSNPN and SVGIG (reference sequence). The CDR3 has 14 amino acids. Trimming removed 5 bases from V and 2 bases from J, with 13 bases in between. CDR3 region: CAWSKLSAGNTIYF. The CDR3 DNA is TGTGCCTGGTCCAAACTTTCTGCTGGAAACACCATATATTTT.

J is TRBJ2-3 and V is TRBV20-1; TRBD2 matches at 9 bases. Per the germline V gene, CDR1 is DFQATT and CDR2 is SNEGSKA (reference sequence). The CDR3 contains 14 residues. Unmatched junction bases numbered 5, after V lost 1 base and J lost 6 bases. This chain's CDR3 is CSARGLAVGDTQYF. In nucleotides, the CDR3 is TGCAGTGCTAGAGGACTAGCGGTGGGGGATACGCAGTATTTT.

This clonotype was recorded a few times. The V call is TRBV16, the J call TRBJ2-7, with 7 bases aligning to TRBD1. Germline CDR1 KGHSY, CDR2 FQNENV. This CDR3 comprises 15 residues. V shed 3 bases, J shed 1 base, and the junction held 6 bases outside the gene matches. CDR3 amino acids: CASSHAWGQSYEQYV. The CDR3 region has the DNA TGTGCCAGCAGCCATGCCTGGGGACAGTCCTACGAGCAGTACGTC.

The chain uses TRBV27 and TRBJ1-1, with unresolved D. V lost 6 bases to trimming and J lost 7 bases, with 18 bases between them. This CDR3 region has 14 residues. Germline V gives CDR1 MNHEY, CDR2 SMNVEV (reference sequence). The CDR3 coding sequence is TGTGCCAGCAGGCTCCCTGGAAGTCGAAATGAAGCTTTCTTT. Translating it yields CASRLPGSRNEAFF.

The table lists this clonotype with a few counts. This rearrangement joins TRBV12-3 or TRBV12-4 to TRBJ2-7, with D maybe TRBD1 (5 bases). The V end was cut by 7 bases, the J end by 2 bases, with 12 bases between. This CDR3 is built from 13 residues. Here the CDR3 reads CASTADRPYEQYF. The CDR3 nucleotides are TGTGCCAGCACCGCCGACAGACCCTACGAGCAGTACTTC.

CDR3 in DNA: TGTGCCAGCAGTTCCCCCCGGACAGGGGTCGGTGAGCAGTTCTTC. As protein: CASSSPRTGVGEQFF. The V call is TRBV12-3 or TRBV12-4, the J call TRBJ2-1; TRBD1 agrees at 9 bases. The CDR3 runs 15 residues. V shed 4 bases and J 9 bases; nucleotides not matched to a gene: 10.

This clonotype was detected only a few times. This sequence joins TRBV5-1 and TRBJ1-4; 7 nucleotides match TRBD1. V dropped 2 bases and J dropped 7; count of bases not matched to a gene: 8. Germline V gives CDR1 SGHRS, CDR2 YFSETQ. The CDR3 contains 15 residues. This CDR3 is CASSLGGGYVEKLFF. In DNA, the CDR3 is TGCGCCAGCAGCTTAGGGGGCGGCTATGTTGAAAAACTGTTTTTT.

In nucleotides, the CDR3 is TGCGCCAGCAGTGAGGGACAGTCCTACGAGCAGTACTTC. It yields the protein CASSEGQSYEQYF. The chain carries TRBV10-2 and TRBJ2-7; D is perhaps TRBD1 (6 bases). The CDR3 consists of 13 residues. Germline lookup yields CDR1 WSHSY and CDR2 SAAADI. V was cut by 2 bases and J by 1 base, with 6 bases left in between.

This clonotype was seen more than once but under ten times. V gene TRBV5-1 combines with J gene TRBJ2-5, with D perhaps being TRBD1 or TRBD2 (5 bases each). The CDR3 totals 13 residues. Germline V gene sequence: CDR1 SGHRS, CDR2 YFSETQ. V dropped 5 bases and J dropped 5 bases, with 13 bases sitting between them. The chain's CDR3 is CASRGTSTETQYF. The CDR3, as DNA: TGCGCCAGCAGGGGGACGTCGACCGAGACCCAGTACTTC.

This clonotype occurred many times. The chain joins TRBV4-1 to TRBJ1-5, with 7 bases identical to TRBD1. Unmatched junction bases numbered 6, after V lost 4 bases and J lost 0 bases. The CDR3 is made up of 16 amino acids. Germline V lookup: CDR1 MGHRA, CDR2 YSYEKL. The CDR3 protein is CASSRTGDVSNQPQHF. As DNA, the CDR3 is TGCGCCAGCAGCCGGACAGGTGACGTTAGCAATCAGCCCCAGCATTTT.

The chain has TRBV7-9 and TRBJ2-1; TRBD1 aligns across 8 bases. Germline values: CDR1 SEHNR, CDR2 FQNEAQ (reference sequence). CDR3 length: 14 residues. Trimming cost V 3 bases and J 7 bases; bases outside gene matches: 5. Here the CDR3 DNA reads TGTGCCAGCAGCTTTTCCAGGGGGCTGAATGAGCAGTTCTTC. It yields the protein CASSFSRGLNEQFF.

This sequence joins TRBV15 and TRBJ1-2; TRBD1 agrees at 10 bases. Germline CDR1 is LNHNV and CDR2 is YYDKDF (reference sequence). V lost 1 base and J lost 2; bases outside the gene matches: 4. CDR3 length: 16 amino acids. The chain's CDR3 is CATSRGGTGANYGYTF. DNA of the CDR3: TGTGCCACCAGCAGAGGTGGGACAGGGGCCAACTATGGCTACACCTTC.

This clonotype has only a few counts. In nucleotides, the CDR3 is TGTGCCAGCAGCTTAGAGTTGACTAGAGATTTGGGCAATGAGCAGTTCTTC. Its translation: CASSLELTRDLGNEQFF. The chain is built from TRBV11-2 and TRBJ2-1, with a weak D call TRBD2 (6 bases). CDR3 length equals 17 residues. The V end lost 0 bases, the J end lost 6 bases, and 18 bases lay between the germline ends. Germline V lookup: CDR1 SGHAT, CDR2 FQNNGV.

This clonotype was detected ten times or more. V usage is TRBV20-1 and J usage is TRBJ1-1; 7 bases fit TRBD1. The CDR3 totals 15 residues. The trim removed 2 bases at V and 0 bases at J, leaving 6 bases unmatched. Germline assignment: CDR1 DFQATT and CDR2 SNEGSKA (reference sequence). CDR3 bases: TGCAGTGCTAGAAACCAACAGGGGCTGAACACTGAAGCTTTCTTT. Translated, it gives CSARNQQGLNTEAFF.

V is TRBV20-1 and J is TRBJ1-6; a possible D gene is TRBD1 (6 bases). Trimming removed 4 bases from V and 5 bases from J, with 12 bases in between. The CDR3 sequence is 14 residues long. CDR1 is DFQATT, CDR2 SNEGSKA, per germline (reference sequence). The DNA for the CDR3 is TGCAGTGCTATAGACAGGACTAATAATTCACCCCTCCACTTT. This sequence encodes CSAIDRTNNSPLHF.

The chain joins TRBV20-1 to TRBJ2-2; 7 bases match TRBD1. This CDR3 comprises 17 residues. Looked up from germline, CDR1 is DFQATT and CDR2 is SNEGSKA (reference sequence). Trimming took 0 bases from V and 3 from J; bases not matched to a gene: 10. This CDR3 reads CSARDQNRGIDTGELFF. CDR3 DNA sequence: TGCAGTGCTAGAGACCAAAACAGGGGAATTGACACCGGGGAGCTGTTTTTT.

Only a few counts were recorded for this clonotype. The rearrangement uses TRBV7-2 and TRBJ2-7; D gene uncertain. The germline CDR1 and CDR2 sequences are SGHTA and FQGNSA. The V end lost 3 bases, the J end lost 4 bases, and 10 bases lay between the germline ends. The CDR3 contains 13 residues. The CDR3 sequence: CASSFAARYEQYF. The CDR3 region has the DNA TGTGCCAGCAGCTTCGCAGCCCGATACGAGCAGTACTTC. The full variable domain, completed using reference TRBV7-2 and TRBJ2-7, is GAGVSQSPSNKVTEKGKDVELRCDPISGHTALYWYRQSLGQGLEFLIYFQGNSAPDKSGLPSDRFSAERTGGSVSTLTIQRTQQEDSAVYLCASSFAARYEQYFGPGTRLTVT.

V usage is TRBV7-2 and J usage is TRBJ2-3; TRBD2 might be the D (5 bases). The V and J ends lost 5 bases and 3 bases respectively, with 12 bases between them. Germline CDR1 is SGHTA and CDR2 is FQGNSA. The CDR3 has 14 amino acids. The chain's CDR3 is CASSKGLRTDTQYF. CDR3 DNA sequence: TGTGCCAGCAGCAAAGGACTGAGGACAGATACGCAGTATTTT. The entire variable domain, with the rest obtained from reference TRBV7-2 and TRBJ2-3, is as follows: GAGVSQSPSNKVTEKGKDVELRCDPISGHTALYWYRQSLGQGLEFLIYFQGNSAPDKSGLPSDRFSAERTGGSVSTLTIQRTQQEDSAVYLCASSKGLRTDTQYFGPGTRLTVL.

This rearrangement joins TRBV2 to TRBJ1-1; unclear D gene. The CDR3 runs to 14 residues. CDR1 and CDR2 from the germline V gene are SNHLY and FYNNEI. With 6 bases removed from V and 3 bases from J, the gap between germline ends came to 14 bases. The CDR3 DNA reads as TGTGCCAGCAGCCGGCTCGGTAGGGACACTGAAGCTTTCTTT. This sequence encodes CASSRLGRDTEAFF.